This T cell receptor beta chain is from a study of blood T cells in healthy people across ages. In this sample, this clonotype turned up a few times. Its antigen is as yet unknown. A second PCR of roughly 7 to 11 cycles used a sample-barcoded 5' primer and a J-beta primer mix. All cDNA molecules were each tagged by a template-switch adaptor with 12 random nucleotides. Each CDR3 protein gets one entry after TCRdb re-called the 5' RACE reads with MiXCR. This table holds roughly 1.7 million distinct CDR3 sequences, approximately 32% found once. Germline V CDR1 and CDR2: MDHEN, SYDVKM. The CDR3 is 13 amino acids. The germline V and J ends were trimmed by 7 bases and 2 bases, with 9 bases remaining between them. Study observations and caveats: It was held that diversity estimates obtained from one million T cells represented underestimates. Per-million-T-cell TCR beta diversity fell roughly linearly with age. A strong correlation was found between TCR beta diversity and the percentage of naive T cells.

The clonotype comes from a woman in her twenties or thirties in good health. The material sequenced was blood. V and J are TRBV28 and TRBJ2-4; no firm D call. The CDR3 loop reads CASTPTPKNIQYF. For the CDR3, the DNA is TGTGCCAGCACTCCCACCCCCAAAAACATTCAGTACTTC.